This T cell receptor (beta chain) was captured in a study of blood T cell repertoires in COVID-19. In the study overall: Acute and convalescent COVID-19 specimens originated in the United States, Italy and Spain.

V was trimmed by 1 base and J by 6 bases, leaving 10 bases between them. From germline, CDR1 is LGHDT and CDR2 YNNKEL (reference sequence). This CDR3 contains 14 residues. Original methodology: Amplifying reference gene primers gave estimates of nucleated cell counts. Sequenced by immunoSEQ multiplex PCR; TCRdb stores in-frame clones only, minus some. V and J calls and clone size follow that table, whereas D and trimming were derived from the DNA. Counted here are 180,000 or so clones, 80% to 90% occurring once; the ten biggest clones make up roughly 7.8%. The source material was peripheral blood. This chain uses TRBV3-1 (or the pseudogene TRBV3-2) with TRBJ1-5, with no clear D. The source is a man between 60 and 75 years old with acute or convalescent COVID-19. The CDR3 spells CASSQGGRPQPQHF. The CDR3 DNA sequence: TGTGCCAGCAGCCAAGGCGGCAGACCTCAGCCCCAGCATTTT.